This TCR beta chain was documented in a study of blood T cell repertoires in COVID-19. The authors' processing: How many nucleated cells were present was estimated from reference gene primer amplification. Here immunoSEQ multiplex PCR was the method, and the copy in TCRdb shows in-frame clones only, minus some. Clonal size and the V and J genes are those of that table, whereas D and trimming came from the DNA. The table records 200,000 to 300,000 clones, around nine tenths of them present only once. This clone has more than one count but fewer than ten. V gave up 4 bases and J gave up 5 bases; unmatched junction bases: 8. The CDR3 extends over 14 amino acids. CDR1 and CDR2 from the germline V gene are MNHEY and SMNVEV (reference sequence).

This receptor was identified in a man aged 25-45 years with active or convalescent COVID-19. Sequenced input: peripheral blood. The chain has TRBV27 and TRBJ2-7; 7 positions agree with TRBD2. The CDR3 loop is CASSSRTSSDEQYF. CDR3 bases: TGTGCCAGCAGTTCCCGGACTAGTAGCGACGAGCAGTACTTC.